This TCR beta chain was found in a study of blood T cell repertoires in COVID-19. Study summary: COVID-19 samples collected from the United States, Italy and Spain covered acute and convalescent phases. PBMCs, B-cell-depleted T cells, or T cells were the source of the cDNA or gDNA that made up the material.

In the source study's methods: Reference gene primer amplification gave estimated nucleated cell counts. The protocol was immunoSEQ multiplex PCR, while the TCRdb copy is restricted to in-frame clones and leaves out a portion. V and J calls and clone size are given by that table; D and trimming were obtained from the DNA. Of 150,000 to 200,000 clones listed, approximately 85% were seen once; the top ten hold around 3.3%. CDR3 length: 15 amino acids. CDR1 and CDR2 from the germline V gene are SGHNT and YYREEE (reference sequence). V lost 4 bases, J lost 7 bases, and 18 bases lay in between. Input material: peripheral blood. The V and J genes are TRBV5-4 and TRBJ2-1, with D perhaps TRBD2 (6 bases). This receptor was identified in a man aged 60-69 years with acute or convalescent COVID-19. The CDR3 spells CASSIRLPAGNEQFF. CDR3 DNA: TGTGCCAGCAGCATTCGACTCCCTGCGGGGAATGAGCAGTTCTTC.